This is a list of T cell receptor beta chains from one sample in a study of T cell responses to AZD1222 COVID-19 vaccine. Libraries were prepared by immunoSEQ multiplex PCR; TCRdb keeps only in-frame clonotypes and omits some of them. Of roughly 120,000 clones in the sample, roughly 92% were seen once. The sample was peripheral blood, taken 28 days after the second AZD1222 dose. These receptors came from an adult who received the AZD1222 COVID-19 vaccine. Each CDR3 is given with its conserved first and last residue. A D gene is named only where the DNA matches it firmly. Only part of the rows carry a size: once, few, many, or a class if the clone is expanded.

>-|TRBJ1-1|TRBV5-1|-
CASRHPGLNTEAFF
TGCGCCAGCAGGCACCCAGGGCTGAACACTGAAGCTTTCTTT
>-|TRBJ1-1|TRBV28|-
CASSSLSGQGETEAFF
TGTGCCAGCAGTTCGCTCTCCGGGCAGGGAGAAACTGAAGCTTTCTTT
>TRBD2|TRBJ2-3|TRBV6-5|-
CASGTITSTDTQYF
TGTGCCAGTGGGACTATAACTAGCACAGATACGCAGTATTTT
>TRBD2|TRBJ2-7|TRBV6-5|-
CASSPGTSDEQYF
TGTGCCAGCAGCCCCGGGACTAGTGACGAGCAGTACTTC
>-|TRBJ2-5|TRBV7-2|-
CASSLAGSQETQYF
TGTGCCAGCAGCTTAGCTGGTAGTCAGGAGACCCAGTACTTC
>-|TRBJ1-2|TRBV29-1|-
CSALSTGTNYGYTF
TGCAGCGCCCTATCGACAGGAACGAACTATGGCTACACCTTC
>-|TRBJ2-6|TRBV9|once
CASSVASGAGANVLTF
TGTGCCAGCAGCGTAGCTTCTGGGGCTGGGGCCAACGTCCTGACTTTC
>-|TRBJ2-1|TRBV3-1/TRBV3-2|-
CASSQGAGALSQYNEQFF
TGTGCCAGCAGCCAGGGGGCGGGAGCACTATCACAATACAATGAGCAGTTCTTC
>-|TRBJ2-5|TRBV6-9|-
CASSYFPKETQYF
TGTGCCAGCAGTTATTTTCCCAAAGAGACCCAGTACTTC
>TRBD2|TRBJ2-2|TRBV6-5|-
CASSWTSGSPTGELFF
TGTGCCAGCAGTTGGACTAGCGGGAGCCCCACCGGGGAGCTGTTTTTT
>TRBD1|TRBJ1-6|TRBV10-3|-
CAIRETGANSPLHF
TGTGCCATCAGAGAAACAGGGGCAAATTCACCCCTCCACTTT
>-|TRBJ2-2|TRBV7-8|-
CASSLEAWGGELFF
TGTGCCAGCAGCTTAGAAGCATGGGGCGGGGAGCTGTTTTTT
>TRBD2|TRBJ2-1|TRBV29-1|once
CSVEDRTSGSVEQFF
TGCAGCGTTGAAGATCGGACTAGCGGGAGTGTTGAGCAGTTCTTC